This TCR beta chain was sequenced in a study of blood T cell repertoires in COVID-19. Study summary: The samples span acute and convalescent COVID-19 from the United States, Italy and Spain. T cells, B-cell-depleted T cells, or PBMCs provided the cDNA or gDNA that served as material.

CDR3 length: 16 amino acids. The V and J ends lost 0 bases and 5 bases, in that order; junction bases with no gene match: 6. Germline V gene lookup returns CDR1 LGHNA and CDR2 YSLEER. In the original workflow: Quantification of nucleated cells was approximated via reference gene primer amplification. Data came from immunoSEQ multiplex PCR; TCRdb stores just in-frame clones and leaves some out. V, J and clone size are taken as reported in that table, and D and trimming were inferred from the DNA itself. This table holds a few hundred thousand clones, about 90% found once. This TCR was sampled from a woman between 50 and 59 years old who had recovered from COVID-19. Sequenced: peripheral blood. The chain couples TRBV4-3 to TRBJ2-4; TRBD2 aligns across 8 bases. The CDR3 DNA follows: TGCGCCAGCAGCCAAGATGGGACTAGAAGGCAAAACATTCAGTACTTC. It is translated as CASSQDGTRRQNIQYF.